Reported below is one T cell receptor (beta chain). The target antigen is unknown. This sample was included in a study of Ad26.COV2.S vaccination and SARS-CoV-2 variants. Study outcomes and limitations: Measures of TCR breadth and depth may have fallen short of total T cell responses. The authors reported substantial breadth in spike-specific CD8+ and CD4+ T cell responses after vaccination.

Treatment: some 20 received Ad26.COV2.S at low or high dose, single or two shots; about 5 received placebo; per-sample allocation not given. Collection of the samples took place on day 63 after the first injection of vaccine or placebo. Whoever gave the sample was an adult aged 18-55 years in Boston. SARS-CoV-2 spike from the Wuhan strain was encoded by the vaccine, an Ad26 vector. Data came from immunoSEQ multiplex PCR; TCRdb stores just in-frame clones and leaves some out. The data contain around 420,000 clones, roughly 90% of them singletons. This CDR3 comprises 12 residues. The V end lost 6 bases, the J end lost 8 bases, and 10 bases lay between the germline ends.

This chain links TRBV12-3 or TRBV12-4 with TRBJ2-2; D uncertain. This sample comprised peripheral blood, obtained in a trial of Ad26.COV2.S vaccine versus placebo. The clonotype originates from a person aged 18-65 years who received the Ad26.COV2.S COVID-19 vaccine or a placebo. The CDR3: CASSRAWGELFF. CDR3 nucleotides: TGTGCCAGCAGCCGTGCATGGGGGGAGCTGTTTTTT.